The next 28 T cell receptor beta chains were all read from a single sample in a study of OX40 agonist ivuxolimab in advanced cancers. The assay was immunoSEQ multiplex PCR, and TCRdb's table has in-frame clones only and misses some. The sample holds some 83,000 clones, nearly 95% seen once. The sequencing here drew on CD4+ or CD8+ T cells sorted from blood, taken in a trial of the OX40 agonist ivuxolimab. The receptor source for this set is an adult with an advanced solid tumor such as melanoma, head and neck, liver or kidney cancer.

V is TRBV28 and J is TRBJ2-7; D ambiguous. The CDR3 contains 12 residues. Germline CDR1 and CDR2: MDHEN and SYDVKM. V shed 6 bases and J shed 3 bases, with 9 bases lying between them. This CDR3 reads CASSNTRYEQYF. The DNA for the CDR3 is TGTGCCAGCAGCAACACACGCTACGAGCAGTACTTC.

Here the CDR3 reads CGLRGEGSGNTIYF. The CDR3 DNA follows: TGTGGCTTAAGGGGTGAGGGCTCTGGAAACACCATATATTTT. V and J are TRBV7-9 and TRBJ1-3, with a tentative D call TRBD1 (5 bases). The CDR3 length is 14 residues. Germline V lookup: CDR1 SEHNR, CDR2 FQNEAQ (reference sequence).

CDR3 loop: CASSDGSEAFF. Written as DNA, the CDR3 is TGCGCCAGCAGTGATGGTAGTGAAGCTTTCTTT. The chain joins TRBV10-2 to TRBJ1-1, with no clear D. The CDR3 length is 11 residues. The V end lost 3 bases, the J end lost 7 bases, and 6 bases lay between the germline ends. Germline V CDR1 and CDR2: WSHSY, SAAADI.

The sample holds a few counts of this clone. The rearrangement uses TRBV10-3 and TRBJ2-5; D gene uncertain. V was shortened by 3 bases and J by 3 bases, with 11 bases between the two germline ends. Germline CDR1 is ENHRY and CDR2 is SYGVKD. CDR3 size: 14 residues. CDR3 sequence (DNA): TGTGCCATCAGTGACCGTCGTGAGGAAGAGACCCAGTACTTC. This codes for CAISDRREEETQYF.

The chain carries TRBV19 and TRBJ1-4; D gene ambiguous. Germline assignment: CDR1 LNHDA and CDR2 SQIVND (reference sequence). This CDR3 has 16 amino acids. The ends were cut back, 1 base at V and 0 bases at J, with 9 bases in the middle. CDR3 in DNA: TGTGCCAGTAGTATAGGAAGATGGGCAACTAATGAAAAACTGTTTTTT. This sequence encodes CASSIGRWATNEKLFF.

The rearrangement links TRBV27 to TRBJ2-5; D is ambiguous. Per the germline V gene, CDR1 is MNHEY and CDR2 is SMNVEV (reference sequence). V lost 10 bases and J 7 bases, leaving 25 bases between the germline ends. CDR3 length: 15 residues. The CDR3 DNA reads as TGTGCCACAGGATCTCCCTATGATGAATCGGGGACCCAGTACTTC. This codes for CATGSPYDESGTQYF.

The CDR3 loop is CASEGAGNQPQHF. CDR3 in DNA: TGTGCCAGTGAAGGGGCGGGCAATCAGCCCCAGCATTTT. This chain uses TRBV6-6 with TRBJ1-5, with D perhaps matching TRBD1 (5 bases). There are 13 residues in the CDR3. With 9 bases removed from V and 2 bases from J, the gap between germline ends came to 11 bases. Per germline, CDR1 MNHNY and CDR2 SVGAGI (reference sequence).

The chain links TRBV9 to TRBJ2-2; perhaps TRBD1 as D (5 bases). This CDR3 has 15 residues. Germline loops: CDR1 SGDLS, CDR2 YYNGEE. V was cut by 4 bases and J by 2 bases, with 12 bases left in between. For the CDR3, the DNA is TGTGCCAGCAGCCCCCGGACACCAAACACCGGGGAGCTGTTTTTT. The encoded protein is CASSPRTPNTGELFF. The full variable domain, rest sourced from reference TRBV9 and TRBJ2-2, is DSGVTQTPKHLITATGQRVTLRCSPRSGDLSVYWYQQSLDQGLQFLIQYYNGEERAKGNILERFSAQQFPDLHSELNLSSLELGDSALYFCASSPRTPNTGELFFGEGSRLTVL.

This chain uses TRBV5-6 with TRBJ1-5, with a possible D match to TRBD1 (5 bases). The CDR3 sequence is 13 residues long. The germline V gene encodes CDR1 SGHDT and CDR2 YYEEEE. V was cut by 0 bases and J by 7 bases, with 8 bases left in between. CDR3 region: CASSLGGAQPQHF. Here the CDR3 DNA reads TGTGCCAGCAGCTTGGGAGGGGCCCAGCCCCAGCATTTT.

This chain connects TRBV4-2 to TRBJ2-3; the D gene is possibly TRBD2 (5 bases). The CDR3 loop spans 16 amino acids. V shed 3 bases and J shed 0 bases, with 13 bases lying between them. CDR1 and CDR2 from the germline V gene are LGHNA and YNFKEQ. Here the CDR3 DNA reads TGTGCCAGCAGCCACCCAGCGGATTCTAGCACAGATACGCAGTATTTT. Translated: CASSHPADSSTDTQYF.

The V and J genes are TRBV10-3 and TRBJ2-7; D might be TRBD2 (6 bases). The V gene lost 4 bases and the J gene lost 2 bases, with 9 bases spanning the gap. CDR1 and CDR2 (germline): ENHRY, SYGVKD. The CDR3 totals 13 residues. In DNA form, the CDR3 reads TGTGCCATCAGTGGGGGACTCACCTACGAGCAGTACTTC. Encoded protein: CAISGGLTYEQYF.

The V gene is TRBV27, the J gene TRBJ1-5, with unresolved D. Germline V lookup: CDR1 MNHEY, CDR2 SMNVEV (reference sequence). V was shortened by 8 bases and J by 3 bases, with 14 bases between the two germline ends. This CDR3 region has 14 residues. CDR3 DNA sequence: TGTGCCAGCTCGATTCTTGGCTACAATCAGCCCCAGCATTTT. Translated, it gives CASSILGYNQPQHF.

The rearrangement joins TRBV27 to TRBJ2-1; no firm D call. Trimming left V 2 bases short and J 7 bases short, with 6 bases between. Germline lookup yields CDR1 MNHEY and CDR2 SMNVEV (reference sequence). The CDR3 sequence is 12 residues long. The CDR3 DNA follows: TGTGCCAGCAGTTTAGGTAGGAATGAGCAGTTCTTC. This encodes CASSLGRNEQFF.

The genes are TRBV7-8 and TRBJ1-1; no firm D call. This CDR3 spans 13 amino acids. Germline V gene sequence: CDR1 SGHVS, CDR2 FQNEAQ. The V end was cut by 4 bases, the J end by 2 bases, with 8 bases between. The CDR3 region is CASSSGINTEAFF. CDR3 nucleotides: TGTGCCAGCAGCTCCGGTATCAACACTGAAGCTTTCTTT.

This chain joins TRBV5-8 and TRBJ2-5, with 11 bases fitting TRBD2. The J call could be wrong; TRBJ2-7 is a better fit for the DNA end. The CDR3 has 15 amino acids. CDR1 and CDR2 from the germline V gene are SGHTS and YDEGEE. The CDR3 DNA reads as TGTGCCAGCAGCTTGGCTAGCGGGGGGCTTTACGAGCAGTACTTC. Amino acid sequence: CASSLASGGLYEQYF.

This chain connects TRBV5-1 to TRBJ1-5, with 9 bases fitting TRBD1. CDR3 length: 14 residues. The germline V gene encodes CDR1 SGHRS and CDR2 YFSETQ. V was clipped by 4 bases and J by 4 bases; unmatched bases: 3. The CDR3 loop is CASSETGGNQPQHF. The CDR3 DNA sequence: TGCGCCAGCAGCGAGACAGGGGGAAATCAGCCCCAGCATTTT.

CDR3 amino acids: CASSQVSRRDTQYF. CDR3 DNA sequence: TGCGCCAGCAGCCAAGTCTCCCGCCGAGATACGCAGTATTTT. The chain couples TRBV4-1 to TRBJ2-3; no firm D call. From germline, CDR1 is MGHRA and CDR2 YSYEKL. V dropped 1 base and J dropped 5 bases, with 10 bases sitting between them. This CDR3 has 14 amino acids.

The V and J genes are TRBV7-9 and TRBJ2-2; D not certain. The CDR3 has 12 residues. Trimming stripped 2 bases from V and 6 bases from J, with 4 bases between. Germline assignment: CDR1 SEHNR and CDR2 FQNEAQ (reference sequence). The CDR3 region is CASSLRPGELFF. In DNA, the CDR3 is TGTGCCAGCAGCTTAAGGCCCGGGGAGCTGTTTTTT.

The chain joins TRBV10-3 to TRBJ1-1; D call uncertain. V was shortened by 7 bases and J by 6 bases, with 18 bases between the two germline ends. CDR3 length: 14 residues. The germline V gene has CDR1 ENHRY and CDR2 SYGVKD. The CDR3 DNA follows: TGTGCCATCATCAGCCGCTCGGGGATACCTGAAGCTTTCTTT. Protein: CAIISRSGIPEAFF.

V gene TRBV27 combines with J gene TRBJ1-5; no clear D gene. The length of the CDR3 is 14 residues. Looked up from germline, CDR1 is MNHEY and CDR2 is SMNVEV (reference sequence). V was shortened by 4 bases and J by 6 bases, with 13 bases between the two germline ends. The CDR3 nucleotides read TGTGCCAGCAGTTCTTCCAGCGTGAGTCAGCCCCAGCATTTT. This encodes CASSSSSVSQPQHF.

The gene calls are TRBV27 and TRBJ2-3, with TRBD2 matching 14 bases. The length of the CDR3 is 15 residues. V shed 8 bases, J shed 6 bases, and the junction held 7 bases outside the gene matches. The germline V gene has CDR1 MNHEY and CDR2 SMNVEV (reference sequence). Here the CDR3 reads CASQPGLAGADTQYF. The CDR3 DNA sequence: TGTGCCAGCCAACCGGGACTAGCGGGGGCCGATACGCAGTATTTT.

The V call is TRBV6-1, the J call TRBJ1-1; D is unclear. The V end lost 4 bases, the J end lost 1 base, and 19 bases lay between the germline ends. The V gene's germline CDR1 is MNHNS and CDR2 SASEGT. CDR3 length: 17 residues. In DNA, the CDR3 is TGTGCCAGCAGTGTCACGAAGGAGGCGGCGGCGAACACTGAAGCTTTCTTT. This gives the protein CASSVTKEAAANTEAFF.

The rearrangement joins TRBV6-5 to TRBJ1-1; perhaps TRBD1 as D (5 bases). CDR3 length: 15 amino acids. Between the trimmed V and J ends, which lost 2 bases and 3 bases, there was a span of 13 bases. CDR1 MNHEY and CDR2 SVGAGI come from the germline V gene. The CDR3 DNA reads TGTGCCAGCAGTTACAAGGGGTTTATGCACACTGAAGCTTTCTTT. This sequence encodes CASSYKGFMHTEAFF.

This clone was detected a few times. The chain recombines TRBV19 with TRBJ1-1, with D uncertain. The V gene lost 1 base and the J gene lost 5 bases, with 14 bases spanning the gap. The CDR3 is 15 residues long. CDR1 LNHDA and CDR2 SQIVND come from the germline V gene (reference sequence). The CDR3 reads CASSIAPAATTEAFF. CDR3 DNA: TGTGCCAGTAGTATAGCCCCGGCAGCAACTACTGAAGCTTTCTTT. The full variable domain, with the rest looked up from reference TRBV19 and TRBJ1-1, is DGGITQSPKYLFRKEGQNVTLSCEQNLNHDAMYWYRQDPGQGLRLIYYSQIVNDFQKGDIAEGYSVSREKKESFPLTVTSAQKNPTAFYLCASSIAPAATTEAFFGQGTRLTVV.

CDR3 loop: CASTPGQRNSPLHF. The CDR3 nucleotides are TGTGCCAGCACTCCGGGACAGCGGAATTCACCCCTCCACTTT. The gene calls are TRBV27 and TRBJ1-6, with 7 bases lining up with TRBD1. The germline V gene has CDR1 MNHEY and CDR2 SMNVEV (reference sequence). The CDR3 is 14 residues long. The ends lost 7 bases at V and 7 bases at J; junction bases unmatched: 7.

The rearrangement uses TRBV27 and TRBJ1-1; tentative D call: TRBD1 (5 bases). Germline loops: CDR1 MNHEY, CDR2 SMNVEV (reference sequence). Trimming took off 5 bases at V and 1 base at J, with 8 bases between the two ends. CDR3 size: 13 residues. The DNA for the CDR3 is TGTGCCAGCAGTATACAGGCGAACACTGAAGCTTTCTTT. Protein: CASSIQANTEAFF.

J is TRBJ1-1 and V is TRBV30, with a tentative D call TRBD1 (6 bases). CDR3 size: 12 residues. Germline CDR1 reads GTSNPN; CDR2 reads SVGIG (reference sequence). V dropped 1 base and J dropped 5 bases, with 8 bases sitting between them. The CDR3 sequence is CAWSEGGTEAFF. DNA of the CDR3: TGTGCCTGGAGTGAAGGGGGTACTGAAGCTTTCTTT.

The chain combines TRBV19 with TRBJ2-7; 9 bases match TRBD1. Germline V lookup: CDR1 LNHDA, CDR2 SQIVND (reference sequence). The length of the CDR3 is 14 residues. The V and J ends lost 5 bases and 5 bases, in that order; junction bases with no gene match: 7. CDR3: CASSAGTGMHEQYF. The CDR3 DNA follows: TGTGCCAGTAGTGCCGGGACAGGGATGCACGAGCAGTACTTC. The whole variable domain, remainder taken from reference TRBV19 and TRBJ2-7, is DGGITQSPKYLFRKEGQNVTLSCEQNLNHDAMYWYRQDPGQGLRLIYYSQIVNDFQKGDIAEGYSVSREKKESFPLTVTSAQKNPTAFYLCASSAGTGMHEQYFGPGTRLTVT.